The subject of this entry is one T cell receptor beta chain. What it binds is not known. These data originate in a study of T-cell reconstitution after alpha-beta-depleted transplantation in children. Preparation of the TCRbeta library used unique molecular identifiers. TCRdb ran MiXCR on the PCR reads and lists one entry per CDR3 protein. The profile shows about 1,000,000 distinct CDR3 sequences, about 29% of them singletons. The V and J ends lost 3 bases and 0 bases respectively, with 8 bases between them. The CDR3 runs 15 residues. Germline assignment: CDR1 MNHEY and CDR2 SVGAGI. General study results and limits: Recipient T cells and thymic progenitors that survived were the source of the high TCRbeta diversity seen at day 60 in some patients. At the one-year point after transplant, T-cell counts and TCRbeta diversity were found to come mostly from T cells that had been newly produced. Reports say that about two months after transplant, the alpha-beta T cells came out of several hundred graft clones that had expanded.

Sequenced here: PBMCs, mostly from graft donor cells, sampled 360 days after TCRalphabeta/CD19-depleted stem cell transplant. The chain uses TRBV6-5 and TRBJ2-2; a possible D gene is TRBD1 (6 bases). The sequence derives from a boy under two years old who had a stem cell transplant for SCID, so the T cells may come from the graft donor. In nucleotides, the CDR3 is TGTGCCAGCAGTTATGGGACAACGAACACCGGGGAGCTGTTTTTT. Translated: CASSYGTTNTGELFF.